Listed here are 26 T cell receptor beta chains from one sample, sequenced in a study of blood T cell repertoires in COVID-19. Clones were read by immunoSEQ multiplex PCR, and TCRdb kept only the in-frame ones, dropping some. The sample yields about 99,000 clones, approximately 79% seen once. The specimen was peripheral blood. These receptors all come from an elderly woman with active or convalescent COVID-19.

This clone appeared a few times. V and J are TRBV6-4 and TRBJ2-1, with TRBD1 matching 8 bases. The CDR3 is made up of 13 amino acids. V lost 3 bases and J lost 9; bases outside the gene matches: 4. Germline loops: CDR1 MRHNA, CDR2 SNTAGT. The CDR3 region is CASSEDRVGEQFF. CDR3 sequence (DNA): TGTGCCAGCAGTGAGGACAGGGTCGGTGAGCAGTTCTTC.

The J gene is TRBJ2-1, the V gene TRBV29-1; TRBD2 matches at 7 bases. Looked up from germline, CDR1 is SQVTM and CDR2 is ANQGSEA. V was pared by 2 bases and J by 2 bases, with 9 bases of the junction left unmatched. The CDR3 consists of 16 residues. CDR3 sequence (DNA): TGCAGCGTTGAAACCGGCGGGGGATCTGCCTACAATGAGCAGTTCTTC. Translation gives CSVETGGGSAYNEQFF.

The rearrangement joins TRBV15 to TRBJ1-5; TRBD1 aligns across 9 bases. V shed 1 base, J shed 5 bases, and the junction held 0 bases outside the gene matches. The CDR3 loop spans 14 amino acids. Germline CDR1 LNHNV, CDR2 YYDKDF (reference sequence). The DNA of the CDR3 is TGTGCCACCAGCAGAGGGGACAGGGATCAGCCCCAGCATTTT. As protein: CATSRGDRDQPQHF.

The V and J genes are TRBV5-6 and TRBJ2-7; 12 bases are shared with TRBD1. Germline CDR1 is SGHDT and CDR2 is YYEEEE. This CDR3 contains 14 residues. V shed 3 bases and J 4 bases; nucleotides not matched to a gene: 2. The CDR3 reads CASSWGQGAYEQYF. The CDR3 bases are TGTGCCAGCAGCTGGGGACAGGGGGCATACGAGCAGTACTTC.

The CDR3 DNA reads TGTGCCAGCAGCGTCACAGGGGGCTCTGGAAACACCATATATTTT. Translating gives CASSVTGGSGNTIYF. V gene TRBV9 combines with J gene TRBJ1-3; 8 positions match TRBD1. The CDR3 runs 15 residues. The germline V gene encodes CDR1 SGDLS and CDR2 YYNGEE. J gave up 0 bases and V 2 bases, and 1 base lay outside the gene matches.

This CDR3 is CASSPGQKNQPQHF. CDR3 sequence (DNA): TGTGCCAGTAGTCCAGGACAGAAAAATCAGCCCCAGCATTTT. The chain recombines TRBV19 with TRBJ1-5, with a weak D call TRBD1 (6 bases). Looked up from germline, CDR1 is LNHDA and CDR2 is SQIVND (reference sequence). V lost 5 bases to trimming and J lost 4 bases, with 12 bases between them. The CDR3 runs to 14 residues.

In this sample, this clone turned up a few times. The chain recombines TRBV5-1 with TRBJ2-7, with D perhaps matching TRBD1 (5 bases). V lost 1 base to trimming and J lost 4 bases, with 6 bases between them. Germline V gene sequence: CDR1 SGHRS, CDR2 YFSETQ. The CDR3 is 12 residues long. The CDR3 DNA follows: TGCGCCAGCAGCTTGAGGGGTTACGAGCAGTACTTC. Protein: CASSLRGYEQYF. Together with reference TRBV5-1 and TRBJ2-7, the CDR3 gives the full variable domain: KAGVTQTPRYLIKTRGQQVTLSCSPISGHRSVSWYQQTPGQGLQFLFEYFSETQRNKGNFPGRFSGRQFSNSRSEMNVSTLELGDSALYLCASSLRGYEQYFGPGTRLTVT.

The CDR3 here is CATSDPSGRKNNEQFF. The CDR3 DNA follows: TGTGCCACCAGTGACCCTAGCGGGAGAAAAAACAATGAGCAGTTCTTC. The chain employs TRBV24-1 and TRBJ2-1; the match to TRBD2 covers 10 bases. CDR1 is KGHDR, CDR2 SFDVKD, per germline. The CDR3 has 16 residues. J was trimmed by 5 bases and V by 4 bases; bases with no gene match: 7.

This clone was detected only once. V is TRBV5-1 and J is TRBJ2-1; TRBD1 aligns across 7 bases. Germline lookup yields CDR1 SGHRS and CDR2 YFSETQ. The CDR3 sequence is 18 residues long. The V segment lost 4 bases and the J segment 5 bases; nucleotides outside the gene matches: 18. The DNA of the CDR3 is TGCGCCAGCAGCGTCGGACAGGATCATGTGGGGGTGGACAATGAGCAGTTCTTC. Protein sequence: CASSVGQDHVGVDNEQFF.

The J gene is TRBJ1-5, the V gene TRBV2; D is possibly TRBD1 (6 bases). CDR1 and CDR2 (germline): SNHLY, FYNNEI. Between the trimmed V and J ends, which lost 4 bases and 7 bases, there was a span of 26 bases. This CDR3 comprises 18 residues. This CDR3 reads CASSVGTGGGGGGQPQHF. The DNA for the CDR3 is TGTGCCAGCAGTGTCGGGACCGGGGGCGGGGGCGGGGGGCAGCCCCAGCATTTT.

V and J are TRBV6-6 and TRBJ2-2, with D possibly matching TRBD2 (6 bases). The CDR3 consists of 16 residues. Trimming cost V 7 bases and J 4 bases, with 19 bases left between them. Per germline, CDR1 MNHNY and CDR2 SVGAGI (reference sequence). The CDR3 region is CASIPRGLGGTGELFF. In DNA form, the CDR3 reads TGTGCCAGCATCCCCCGGGGCTTGGGGGGCACCGGGGAGCTGTTTTTT.

The chain employs TRBV30 and TRBJ1-2; D ambiguous. Germline values: CDR1 GTSNPN, CDR2 SVGIG (reference sequence). Trimming removed 4 bases at V and 5 bases at J, with 8 bases between. The CDR3 is made up of 11 amino acids. CDR3 amino acids: CAWKMEYGYTF. DNA for the CDR3: TGTGCCTGGAAGATGGAGTATGGCTACACCTTC.

This clone was seen a few times. This sequence joins TRBV18 and TRBJ2-7, with 9 bases that match TRBD2. V was clipped by 3 bases and J by 5 bases; unmatched bases: 5. The CDR3 spans 14 residues. The germline CDR1 and CDR2 sequences are KGHSH and LQKENI. Written as DNA, the CDR3 is TGTGCCAGCTCACCGGGGCGGGAGGGTGACGAGCAGTACTTC. Amino acids: CASSPGREGDEQYF. Using reference TRBV18 and TRBJ2-7 for the parts outside the CDR3, the full variable domain is NAGVMQNPRHLVRRRGQEARLRCSPMKGHSHVYWYRQLPEEGLKFMVYLQKENIIDESGMPKERFSAEFPKEGPSILRIQQVVRGDSAAYFCASSPGREGDEQYFGPGTRLTVT.

The chain combines TRBV18 with TRBJ2-3; the match to TRBD2 covers 14 bases. The CDR3 sequence is 15 residues long. Germline assignment: CDR1 KGHSH and CDR2 LQKENI. Trimming took 3 bases from V and 6 from J; bases not matched to a gene: 2. This chain's CDR3 is CASSPTSGRDDTQYF. For the CDR3, the DNA is TGTGCCAGCTCACCGACTAGCGGGAGGGACGATACGCAGTATTTT.

The chain joins TRBV4-2 to TRBJ2-1; 9 nucleotides match TRBD2. The CDR3 covers 14 residues. In germline, CDR1 is LGHNA, CDR2 YNFKEQ. The V gene end was trimmed by 6 bases and the J gene end by 0 bases; junction bases not matched to a gene: 0. CDR3 bases: TGTGCCAGCAGTAGCGGGAGCTCCTACAATGAGCAGTTCTTC. Protein sequence: CASSSGSSYNEQFF.

J is TRBJ2-1 and V is TRBV5-1; 9 bases line up with TRBD2. CDR1 and CDR2 from the germline V gene are SGHRS and YFSETQ. CDR3 length: 16 residues. V shed 4 bases, J shed 7 bases, and the junction held 12 bases outside the gene matches. The CDR3 loop is CASSPDASGDRNEQFF. As DNA, the CDR3 is TGCGCCAGCAGCCCGGATGCTAGCGGGGATCGGAATGAGCAGTTCTTC.

The chain links TRBV18 to TRBJ1-2; TRBD1 agrees at 7 bases. J was trimmed by 6 bases and V by 5 bases; bases with no gene match: 3. CDR1 is KGHSH and CDR2 is LQKENI in the germline V gene. This CDR3 spans 12 amino acids. This chain's CDR3 is CASSSTGDGYTF. DNA of the CDR3: TGTGCCAGCTCATCCACAGGGGATGGCTACACCTTC.

This clone was found once. The V gene is TRBV4-3, the J gene TRBJ1-1, with 8 nucleotides matching TRBD1. The CDR3 contains 13 residues. Germline CDR1 is LGHNA and CDR2 is YSLEER. J was trimmed by 10 bases and V by 1 base; bases with no gene match: 5. The CDR3 region has the DNA TGCGCCAGCAGCCAAGGGAGGACAGGGCGAGCTTTCTTT. Protein product: CASSQGRTGRAFF.

This sequence joins TRBV5-1 and TRBJ2-1, with D perhaps TRBD2 (7 bases). Germline V gene sequence: CDR1 SGHRS, CDR2 YFSETQ. V gave up 1 base and J gave up 4 bases, with 15 bases separating them. The CDR3 contains 16 residues. CDR3 amino acids: CASSLTEGGTYNEQFF. The DNA of the CDR3 is TGCGCCAGCAGCTTGACCGAGGGGGGGACATACAATGAGCAGTTCTTC.

This clone appeared a few times. The gene calls are TRBV7-9 and TRBJ2-5, with 14 nucleotides matching TRBD2. V lost 5 bases, J lost 5 bases, and 13 bases stayed unmatched. Germline-derived CDR1 and CDR2 are SEHNR and FQNEAQ (reference sequence). The CDR3 sequence is 18 residues long. The CDR3 loop reads CASSPGGLAGVWGETQYF. CDR3 coding DNA: TGTGCCAGCAGCCCCGGGGGACTAGCGGGGGTATGGGGTGAGACCCAGTACTTC. Drawing the rest from reference TRBV7-9 and TRBJ2-5, the complete variable domain is DTGVSQNPRHKITKRGQNVTFRCDPISEHNRLYWYRQTLGQGPEFLTYFQNEAQLEKSRLLSDRFSAERPKGSFSTLEIQRTEQGDSAMYLCASSPGGLAGVWGETQYFGPGTRLLVL.

The chain joins TRBV2 to TRBJ1-3, with D tentatively TRBD1 (6 bases). Trimming removed 6 bases from V and 8 bases from J, with 14 bases in between. Germline V gene lookup returns CDR1 SNHLY and CDR2 FYNNEI. The CDR3 covers 13 residues. The CDR3 nucleotides are TGTGCCAGCAGAGCGACAGGTCCTGACACCATATATTTT. Translating gives CASRATGPDTIYF.

This clone was found once. The rearrangement uses TRBV7-2 and TRBJ2-7; D is uncertain. Between the trimmed V and J ends, which lost 1 base and 0 bases, there was a span of 10 bases. This CDR3 has 15 amino acids. Germline V gene lookup returns CDR1 SGHTA and CDR2 FQGNSA. CDR3 amino acids: CASSLGRGLSYEQYF. The CDR3 DNA reads TGTGCCAGCAGCTTAGGTCGCGGTCTCTCCTACGAGCAGTACTTC. The whole variable domain, filled in from reference TRBV7-2 and TRBJ2-7, reads GAGVSQSPSNKVTEKGKDVELRCDPISGHTALYWYRQSLGQGLEFLIYFQGNSAPDKSGLPSDRFSAERTGGSVSTLTIQRTQQEDSAVYLCASSLGRGLSYEQYFGPGTRLTVT.

The V gene is TRBV7-3, the J gene TRBJ2-1; 7 positions agree with TRBD2. The CDR3 loop spans 14 amino acids. J lost 6 bases, V lost 3 bases, and 5 bases had no gene match. Germline loops: CDR1 SGHTA, CDR2 FQGTGA. The CDR3 here is CASSLSSSGNEQFF. The CDR3 bases are TGTGCCAGCAGCTTGTCCTCTAGCGGCAATGAGCAGTTCTTC.

The rearrangement uses TRBV5-4 and TRBJ2-7; 10 positions agree with TRBD1. The CDR3 totals 15 residues. CDR1 and CDR2 (germline): SGHNT, YYREEE (reference sequence). Trimming cost V 3 bases and J 5 bases; bases outside gene matches: 8. The CDR3 DNA follows: TGTGCCAGCAGCTCGACCGGGACAGGGGCCCACGAGCAGTACTTC. Translation: CASSSTGTGAHEQYF. The full variable domain, with the rest looked up from reference TRBV5-4 and TRBJ2-7, is ETGVTQSPTHLIKTRGQQVTLRCSSQSGHNTVSWYQQALGQGPQFIFQYYREEENGRGNFPPRFSGLQFPNYSSELNVNALELDDSALYLCASSSTGTGAHEQYFGPGTRLTVT.

The rearrangement joins TRBV2 to TRBJ1-1; TRBD1 is a possible D gene (5 bases). CDR3 size: 14 residues. The germline V gene has CDR1 SNHLY and CDR2 FYNNEI. V lost 0 bases and J lost 4, with 9 bases in between. The CDR3 coding sequence is TGTGCCAGCAGTGAAGCGCTTAGGGGCACTGAAGCTTTCTTT. It codes for CASSEALRGTEAFF.

A single count supports this clone. The chain recombines TRBV19 with TRBJ1-4, with 7 bases lining up with TRBD1. In germline, CDR1 is LNHDA, CDR2 SQIVND (reference sequence). Trimming cost V 6 bases and J 5 bases; bases outside gene matches: 6. The CDR3 spans 14 residues. The CDR3 DNA follows: TGTGCCAGTAGAACAGGGGCCCAGAATGAAAAACTGTTTTTT. Translation: CASRTGAQNEKLFF.